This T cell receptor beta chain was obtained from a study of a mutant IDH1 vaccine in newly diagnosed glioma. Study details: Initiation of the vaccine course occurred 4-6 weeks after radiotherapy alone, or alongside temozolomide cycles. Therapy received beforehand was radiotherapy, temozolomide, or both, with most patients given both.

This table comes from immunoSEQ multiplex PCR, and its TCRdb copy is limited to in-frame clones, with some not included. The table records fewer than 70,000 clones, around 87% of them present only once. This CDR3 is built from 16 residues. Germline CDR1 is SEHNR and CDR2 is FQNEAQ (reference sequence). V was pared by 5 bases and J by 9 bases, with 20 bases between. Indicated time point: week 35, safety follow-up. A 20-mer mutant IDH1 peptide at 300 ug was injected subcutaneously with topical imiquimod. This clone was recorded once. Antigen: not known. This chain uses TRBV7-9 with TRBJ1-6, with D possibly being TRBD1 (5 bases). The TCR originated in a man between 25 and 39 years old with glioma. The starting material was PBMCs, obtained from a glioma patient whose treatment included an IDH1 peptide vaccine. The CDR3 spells CASSQPFGDPFSPLHF. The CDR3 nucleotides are TGTGCCAGCAGCCAGCCCTTCGGGGACCCTTTTTCACCCCTCCACTTT.